Listed here is a single TCR beta chain. The data were obtained in a study of blood T cell repertoires in COVID-19. Study context: Samples taken during acute and convalescent COVID-19 were collected in the United States, Italy and Spain. The analysed material was cDNA or gDNA that came from T cells, B-cell-depleted T cells, or PBMCs.

This CDR3 has 14 amino acids. Between the trimmed V and J ends, which lost 3 bases and 0 bases, there was a span of 6 bases. The germline CDR1 and CDR2 sequences are SGHRS and YFSETQ. As handled by the study authors: Amplification from reference gene primers served as the basis for estimated nucleated cell counts. Libraries were prepared by immunoSEQ multiplex PCR; TCRdb keeps only in-frame clonotypes and omits some of them. Clone size and V and J calls were adopted from that table, with D and trimming inferred from the DNA. The table has approximately 300,000 clones, 85% to 90% seen once. Specimen: peripheral blood. The chain carries TRBV5-1 and TRBJ1-4; D not resolved. The receptor was derived from a man between 40 and 49 years old with acute or convalescent COVID-19. CDR3 residues: CASSSYATNEKLFF. DNA of the CDR3: TGCGCCAGCAGCTCTTATGCAACTAATGAAAAACTGTTTTTT.